These T cell receptor beta chains were read from a single sample in a study of T cell repertoires in cytomegalovirus infection. Their specific antigens are unknown. TCRdb used MiXCR to reprocess the reads, holding one entry per CDR3 protein. The profile covers some 900,000 distinct CDR3 sequences, with approximately 32% appearing a single time and roughly 12% taken by the ten largest. The specimen was cultured CD8+ T cells from PBMCs, collected from culture after CMV antigen stimulation. Receptor source: a human donor in good health (CMV status not recorded). Some clones in this sample may be carry-over from other donors' samples. CDR3s include the opening cysteine and the closing phenylalanine or tryptophan. Fields, in order: J gene, clone size, V gene, D gene, CDR3 protein, CDR3 DNA. A D gene is named only where the DNA matches it firmly. Expanded clones are given a class, and other clones once, few, many or no size at all.

j_gene: TRBJ1-1; abundance: few; v_gene: TRBV7-9; d_gene: TRBD1; CDR3aa: CASSRGDRAENTEAFF; CDR3nt: TGTGCCAGCAGCCGAGGCGACAGGGCGGAGAACACTGAAGCTTTCTTT
j_gene: TRBJ2-2; abundance: -; v_gene: TRBV6-1; d_gene: -; CDR3aa: CASSPRGLGTGELFF; CDR3nt: TGTGCCAGCAGTCCCCGGGGTTTGGGCACCGGGGAGCTGTTTTTT
j_gene: TRBJ1-5; abundance: -; v_gene: TRBV9; d_gene: -; CDR3aa: CASSEGTAREPQHF; CDR3nt: TGTGCCAGCAGCGAGGGGACGGCCAGGGAGCCCCAGCATTTT
j_gene: TRBJ2-2; abundance: once; v_gene: TRBV9; d_gene: -; CDR3aa: CASSPREGGDTGELFF; CDR3nt: TGTGCCAGCAGCCCCCGAGAAGGGGGGGACACCGGGGAGCTGTTTTTT
j_gene: TRBJ2-3; abundance: few; v_gene: TRBV2; d_gene: TRBD1; CDR3aa: CASITQGLGGTDTQYF; CDR3nt: TGTGCCAGCATCACACAGGGGCTGGGTGGCACAGATACGCAGTATTTT
j_gene: TRBJ1-1; abundance: -; v_gene: TRBV6-5; d_gene: -; CDR3aa: CASSHANTEAFF; CDR3nt: TGTGCCAGTTCGCATGCGAACACTGAAGCTTTCTTT
j_gene: TRBJ2-5; abundance: -; v_gene: TRBV3-1; d_gene: -; CDR3aa: CASSQESSVETQYF; CDR3nt: TGTGCCAGCAGCCAAGAATCAAGCGTAGAGACCCAGTACTTC
j_gene: TRBJ1-6; abundance: -; v_gene: TRBV11-2; d_gene: -; CDR3aa: CASSPTVGRQPLHF; CDR3nt: TGTGCCAGCAGCCCTACTGTGGGTAGGCAGCCCCTCCACTTT
j_gene: TRBJ2-4; abundance: -; v_gene: TRBV5-6; d_gene: TRBD2; CDR3aa: CASSLPGLAGEIQYF; CDR3nt: TGTGCCAGCAGCTTGCCGGGACTAGCGGGGGAAATTCAGTACTTC
j_gene: TRBJ2-3; abundance: many; v_gene: TRBV7-9; d_gene: -; CDR3aa: CASRGTRGFTDTQYF; CDR3nt: TGTGCCAGCAGGGGGACCAGGGGTTTCACAGATACGCAGTATTTT
j_gene: TRBJ2-1; abundance: many; v_gene: TRBV7-9; d_gene: TRBD1; CDR3aa: CASSRPGQGSSYNEQFF; CDR3nt: TGTGCCAGCAGCAGACCGGGACAGGGAAGCTCCTACAATGAGCAGTTCTTC
j_gene: TRBJ1-1; abundance: few; v_gene: TRBV12-3/TRBV12-4; d_gene: TRBD1; CDR3aa: CASSPRQGTNTEAFF; CDR3nt: TGTGCCAGCAGTCCAAGACAGGGGACGAACACTGAAGCTTTCTTT
j_gene: TRBJ2-7; abundance: -; v_gene: TRBV6-1; d_gene: TRBD2; CDR3aa: CASIRLAGSYEQYF; CDR3nt: TGTGCCAGCATTAGACTAGCGGGGTCCTACGAGCAGTACTTC
j_gene: TRBJ2-2; abundance: -; v_gene: TRBV11-2; d_gene: TRBD2; CDR3aa: CASSPWGASGELRELFF; CDR3nt: TGTGCCAGCAGCCCATGGGGAGCTAGCGGGGAATTACGGGAGCTGTTTTTT
j_gene: TRBJ2-3; abundance: few; v_gene: TRBV9; d_gene: TRBD2; CDR3aa: CASSPNPSGLGLQDTQYF; CDR3nt: TGTGCCAGCAGCCCCAACCCCTCGGGACTAGGACTCCAAGATACGCAGTATTTT
j_gene: TRBJ2-1; abundance: -; v_gene: TRBV4-3; d_gene: -; CDR3aa: CACSSQGQAYNEQFF; CDR3nt: TGCGCCTGCAGCTCTCAAGGGCAGGCCTACAATGAGCAGTTCTTC
j_gene: TRBJ1-5; abundance: few; v_gene: TRBV5-8; d_gene: -; CDR3aa: CASSGRGHSTQPQHF; CDR3nt: TGTGCCAGCAGCGGACGGGGCCATAGCACTCAGCCCCAGCATTTT
j_gene: TRBJ1-1; abundance: few; v_gene: TRBV7-3; d_gene: -; CDR3aa: CASSFGGASEAFF; CDR3nt: TGTGCCAGCAGCTTCGGGGGGGCCTCTGAAGCTTTCTTT
j_gene: TRBJ2-1; abundance: -; v_gene: TRBV19; d_gene: -; CDR3aa: CASSMTLGRRTYNEQFF; CDR3nt: TGTGCCAGTAGTATGACCTTGGGGAGAAGGACCTACAATGAGCAGTTCTTC
j_gene: TRBJ1-1; abundance: -; v_gene: TRBV4-2; d_gene: -; CDR3aa: CASSQGLMMNTEAFF; CDR3nt: TGTGCCAGCAGCCAAGGTCTTATGATGAACACTGAAGCTTTCTTT
j_gene: TRBJ2-4; abundance: -; v_gene: TRBV19; d_gene: -; CDR3aa: CAVRGGPKNIQYF; CDR3nt: TGTGCCGTCCGAGGGGGACCCAAAAACATTCAGTACTTC
j_gene: TRBJ1-4; abundance: -; v_gene: TRBV7-3; d_gene: -; CDR3aa: CASSSDATNEKLFF; CDR3nt: TGTGCCAGCAGCTCTGATGCAACTAATGAAAAACTGTTTTTT
j_gene: TRBJ2-7; abundance: few; v_gene: TRBV7-9; d_gene: -; CDR3aa: CASSRLTVSYEQYF; CDR3nt: TGTGCCAGCAGCAGATTGACAGTCTCCTACGAGCAGTACTTC
j_gene: TRBJ2-3; abundance: -; v_gene: TRBV10-1; d_gene: TRBD2; CDR3aa: CASSPLAGGHDTQYF; CDR3nt: TGCGCCAGCAGCCCCTTAGCGGGGGGGCATGATACGCAGTATTTT
j_gene: TRBJ1-1; abundance: -; v_gene: TRBV27; d_gene: -; CDR3aa: CASSYQGLGTEAFF; CDR3nt: TGTGCCAGCAGTTACCAGGGTCTAGGCACTGAAGCTTTCTTT
j_gene: TRBJ2-7; abundance: many; v_gene: TRBV14; d_gene: -; CDR3aa: CASSQKGSRISYEQYF; CDR3nt: TGTGCCAGCAGCCAAAAGGGATCCAGGATCTCCTACGAGCAGTACTTC
j_gene: TRBJ2-3; abundance: -; v_gene: TRBV20-1; d_gene: -; CDR3aa: CSAVPGADSDTQYF; CDR3nt: TGCAGTGCCGTACCAGGTGCGGATTCAGATACGCAGTATTTT
j_gene: TRBJ2-3; abundance: -; v_gene: TRBV14; d_gene: -; CDR3aa: CASSQVPDTQYF; CDR3nt: TGTGCCAGCAGCCAAGTCCCAGATACGCAGTATTTT
j_gene: TRBJ2-3; abundance: -; v_gene: TRBV5-1; d_gene: TRBD2; CDR3aa: CASSLGLAGVEDTQYF; CDR3nt: TGCGCCAGCAGCTTGGGACTAGCGGGGGTCGAAGATACGCAGTATTTT
j_gene: TRBJ1-1; abundance: -; v_gene: TRBV19; d_gene: TRBD1; CDR3aa: CASNHYRGDTEAFF; CDR3nt: TGTGCCAGTAATCACTACAGGGGTGACACTGAAGCTTTCTTT
j_gene: TRBJ2-3; abundance: once; v_gene: TRBV6-5; d_gene: TRBD2; CDR3aa: CASSYSTLAGVLYSTDTQYF; CDR3nt: TGTGCCAGCAGTTACTCGACCCTAGCGGGGGTCCTATATAGCACAGATACGCAGTATTTT
j_gene: TRBJ1-2; abundance: -; v_gene: TRBV29-1; d_gene: -; CDR3aa: CSVEAYGDYGYTF; CDR3nt: TGCAGCGTTGAAGCTTATGGGGACTATGGCTACACCTTC
j_gene: TRBJ2-5; abundance: many; v_gene: TRBV7-6; d_gene: TRBD1; CDR3aa: CASSIRDSYQETQYF; CDR3nt: TGTGCCAGCAGCATCCGGGACAGCTACCAAGAGACCCAGTACTTC
j_gene: TRBJ2-7; abundance: -; v_gene: TRBV4-1; d_gene: -; CDR3aa: CASSPKEGANEQYF; CDR3nt: TGCGCCAGCAGCCCGAAGGAGGGGGCGAACGAGCAGTACTTC
j_gene: TRBJ1-2; abundance: few; v_gene: TRBV19; d_gene: -; CDR3aa: CATSGGSGIEIYGYTF; CDR3nt: TGTGCCACCAGTGGGGGGTCGGGGATTGAGATCTATGGCTACACCTTC
j_gene: TRBJ2-1; abundance: -; v_gene: TRBV5-1; d_gene: TRBD2; CDR3aa: CASSGELAVAGDEQFF; CDR3nt: TGCGCCAGCAGCGGGGAACTAGCGGTGGCGGGCGATGAGCAGTTCTTC
j_gene: TRBJ1-2; abundance: few; v_gene: TRBV7-2; d_gene: -; CDR3aa: CASSFKNFYGYTF; CDR3nt: TGTGCCAGCAGCTTCAAGAACTTTTATGGCTACACCTTC
j_gene: TRBJ1-6; abundance: few; v_gene: TRBV19; d_gene: -; CDR3aa: CATTHRSNSPLHF; CDR3nt: TGTGCCACCACGCACCGGTCTAATTCACCCCTCCACTTT
j_gene: TRBJ2-5; abundance: -; v_gene: TRBV4-1; d_gene: TRBD1; CDR3aa: CASSGSQGEFLETQYF; CDR3nt: TGCGCCAGCAGCGGATCCCAGGGGGAGTTTTTGGAGACCCAGTACTTC
j_gene: TRBJ2-7; abundance: -; v_gene: TRBV6-1; d_gene: -; CDR3aa: CASSTRRDYEQYF; CDR3nt: TGTGCCAGCAGTACTCGACGGGACTACGAGCAGTACTTC
j_gene: TRBJ2-5; abundance: few; v_gene: TRBV10-1; d_gene: -; CDR3aa: CASSEDWGQETQYF; CDR3nt: TGCGCCAGCAGTGAGGATTGGGGACAAGAGACCCAGTACTTC
j_gene: TRBJ2-1; abundance: -; v_gene: TRBV7-3; d_gene: -; CDR3aa: CASSGPPGEGYNEQFF; CDR3nt: TGTGCCAGCAGCGGGCCCCCTGGGGAAGGGTACAATGAGCAGTTCTTC
j_gene: TRBJ2-5; abundance: -; v_gene: TRBV4-1; d_gene: -; CDR3aa: CASSRGPMEETQYF; CDR3nt: TGCGCCAGCAGCCGCGGACCGATGGAAGAGACCCAGTACTTC
j_gene: TRBJ1-6; abundance: -; v_gene: TRBV7-4; d_gene: -; CDR3aa: CASSLAGAHSPLHF; CDR3nt: TGTGCCAGCAGCTTAGCCGGGGCTCATTCACCCCTCCACTTT
j_gene: TRBJ2-5; abundance: few; v_gene: TRBV15; d_gene: -; CDR3aa: CATYVSGFGETQYF; CDR3nt: TGTGCCACCTATGTTTCGGGGTTTGGGGAGACCCAGTACTTC
j_gene: TRBJ2-1; abundance: -; v_gene: TRBV5-6; d_gene: -; CDR3aa: CASSFSSGMLGNEQFF; CDR3nt: TGTGCCAGCAGCTTCAGTTCGGGTATGTTAGGCAATGAGCAGTTCTTC
j_gene: TRBJ1-1; abundance: -; v_gene: TRBV6-1; d_gene: -; CDR3aa: CASSEPEEWTEAFF; CDR3nt: TGTGCCAGCAGTGAACCGGAGGAGTGGACTGAAGCTTTCTTT
j_gene: TRBJ1-2; abundance: -; v_gene: TRBV28; d_gene: -; CDR3aa: CASSLTGPTYGYTF; CDR3nt: TGTGCCAGCAGTTTAACCGGTCCTACCTATGGCTACACCTTC
j_gene: TRBJ2-5; abundance: many; v_gene: TRBV7-9; d_gene: TRBD1; CDR3aa: CASSIGTAPSRETQYF; CDR3nt: TGTGCCAGCAGCATCGGGACAGCCCCTTCCCGAGAGACCCAGTACTTC
j_gene: TRBJ2-2; abundance: many; v_gene: TRBV7-6; d_gene: TRBD1; CDR3aa: CASSARGRGPPGELFF; CDR3nt: TGTGCCAGCAGCGCCCGGGGCAGGGGGCCCCCCGGGGAGCTGTTTTTT
j_gene: TRBJ2-3; abundance: many; v_gene: TRBV6-6; d_gene: TRBD1; CDR3aa: CASSYGQGSTDTQYF; CDR3nt: TGTGCCAGCAGCTACGGACAGGGAAGCACAGATACGCAGTATTTT